Described below is a single TCR beta chain sequence and its context. At the DNA level, this CDR3 is encoded by other sequences in the same sample as well. Rectal tissue came from one to two pinch biopsies taken at colonoscopy. Generated by immunoSEQ multiplex PCR, the TCRdb table keeps only in-frame clones and is missing some. The sample yields 17,000 or so clones, 65% to 75% seen once. The J segment lost 3 bases and the V segment lost 4 bases, leaving 8 bases of the junction unmatched. The CDR3 spans 15 residues. Germline V gene data show CDR1 as SGDLS and CDR2 as YYNGEE. These data belong to a study of pediatric ulcerative colitis.

The V call is TRBV9, the J call TRBJ2-7; 9 nucleotides line up with TRBD2. This clonotype was sampled from a girl aged 5 to 17 with moderate ulcerative colitis. The sample comprised gut tissue. Written as DNA, the CDR3 is TGTGCCAGCAGCCCCCAGGCGGGAGGGCACTACGAGCAGTACTTC. Protein sequence: CASSPQAGGHYEQYF.